This note documents a single T cell receptor beta chain sequence. The antigen is unknown. The data stem from a study of graft-versus-host responses after intestinal transplantation. Study information: Following induction with anti-thymocyte globulin, all recipients were given tacrolimus and steroids for approximately 3 years.

Study outcomes and limitations: Declining HvG levels early post-transplant were linked to peak circulating GvH clone levels. The marrow of recipients harbored GvH clones, and ileum or blood showed some of them first.

This table comes from immunoSEQ multiplex PCR, and its TCRdb copy is limited to in-frame clones, with some not included. The sample shows 70,000 to 95,000 clones, 85% to 95% of them seen only once. V lost 0 bases to trimming and J lost 2 bases; unmatched junction nucleotides: 3. CDR3 size: 15 residues. The germline CDR1 and CDR2 sequences are SEHNR and FQNEAQ (reference sequence). The receptor's source is a human donor who was the organ donor for an intestinal transplant. This chain uses TRBV7-9 with TRBJ2-7, with 8 bases aligning to TRBD1. The sample here was unstimulated CD8+ T cells sorted from spleen or lymph node cells, taken before transplant. DNA of the CDR3: TGTGCCAGCAGCTTAGCACAGGGGGTCCCCTACGAGCAGTACTTC. Translated: CASSLAQGVPYEQYF.